Below are 26 T cell receptor beta chains sequenced from a single sample in a study of CD8+CD57+ T cells in acquired aplastic anemia. The TCR beta profiling, which covered VDJ combination and CDR3 sequence, was carried out using genomic DNA as the template. A single record per CDR3 protein comes from TCRdb applying MiXCR to the reads. Of hundreds of thousands of distinct CDR3 sequences in the sample, roughly 68% were seen once. Sample: sorted CD4+, CD8+, or CD8+CD57+ T cells (not recorded which) from PBMCs. The receptors come from a human donor in good health, serving as a control.

Only one count was recorded for this clonotype. This chain joins TRBV7-9 and TRBJ1-6, with TRBD1 identical over 9 bases. The CDR3 has 15 amino acids. Losses at the gene ends were 5 bases for V and 9 bases for J; bases not matched to a gene: 8. CDR1 and CDR2 from the germline V gene are SEHNR and FQNEAQ (reference sequence). The CDR3 region has the DNA TGTGCCAGCAGCCGCAAGACAGGGGGAATTTCACCCCTCCACTTT. Residues: CASSRKTGGISPLHF.

The genes are TRBV9 and TRBJ2-3; D tentatively fits TRBD1 or TRBD2 (6 bases each). Germline assignment: CDR1 SGDLS and CDR2 YYNGEE. There are 16 residues in the CDR3. V was clipped by 0 bases and J by 9 bases, with 20 bases between them. CDR3 loop: CASSVGGDNQPQTQYF. The CDR3 nucleotides read TGTGCCAGCAGCGTAGGGGGGGACAATCAGCCCCAGACGCAGTATTTT.

To note about this clonotype: A junction boundary mismatches the germline segment, possibly from a read error. The rearrangement uses TRBV7-6 and TRBJ1-4; D gene uncertain. Germline V gene data show CDR1 as SGHVS and CDR2 as FNYEAQ. The CDR3 has 13 residues. The CDR3 nucleotides read TGTGCCAGCAGCTTGGGTAACAGTGCAGAGACGCAGTTC. Amino acids: CASSLGNSAETQF.

This sequence joins TRBV9 and TRBJ1-2; D may be TRBD1 (6 bases). Trimming pared 5 bases from V and 7 bases from J, leaving 24 bases between. In germline, CDR1 is SGDLS, CDR2 YYNGEE. CDR3 length equals 16 residues. The CDR3 region has the DNA TGTGCCAGCAGGGAAAGACATGGTCAGGGGCTTGTTGGCTACACCTTC. Translation gives CASRERHGQGLVGYTF.

This clonotype occurred many times. The chain couples TRBV7-2 to TRBJ1-2; tentative D call: TRBD1 (5 bases). The germline V gene encodes CDR1 SGHTA and CDR2 FQGNSA. Trimming took off 2 bases at V and 1 base at J, with 17 bases between the two ends. This CDR3 has 17 residues. CDR3 in DNA: TGTGCCAGCAGCTTATGGTTGGGGCGAGAGATTAACTATGGCTACACCTTC. Translated, it gives CASSLWLGREINYGYTF.

This clonotype appeared many times. The chain uses TRBV7-2 and TRBJ1-4; the match to TRBD1 covers 12 bases. Trimming removed 5 bases from V and 6 bases from J; junction bases left unmatched: 4. CDR3 length: 15 amino acids. Looked up from germline, CDR1 is SGHTA and CDR2 is FQGNSA. The CDR3 nucleotides read TGTGCCAGCAGCACGGGGGACAGGGGGCATGAAAAACTGTTTTTT. This encodes CASSTGDRGHEKLFF.

The rearrangement links TRBV12-3 or TRBV12-4 to TRBJ2-2; D not resolved. The ends were cut back, 5 bases at V and 5 bases at J, with 6 bases in the middle. The CDR3 has 12 amino acids. CDR3 region: CASSTVTGELFF. The CDR3 coding sequence is TGTGCCAGCAGTACCGTAACCGGGGAGCTGTTTTTT.

V and J are TRBV12-3 or TRBV12-4 and TRBJ1-1, with 7 positions matching TRBD1. This CDR3 spans 15 amino acids. V gave up 5 bases and J gave up 1 base; unmatched junction bases: 7. CDR3 DNA: TGTGCCAGCAGTATAGGGGGCGCGACGAACACTGAAGCTTTCTTT. Its translation is CASSIGGATNTEAFF.

J is TRBJ1-5 and V is TRBV7-7; 7 bases are shared with TRBD1. The germline CDR1 and CDR2 sequences are SSHAT and FNYEAQ (reference sequence). The CDR3 loop spans 14 amino acids. The V gene end was trimmed by 3 bases and the J gene end by 15 bases; junction bases not matched to a gene: 14. The CDR3 nucleotides read TGTGCCAGCAGCTTTGCAGGGGGAGGCGGGGCGCTGCATTTT. As protein: CASSFAGGGGALHF.

As concerns this clonotype: The junction differs from germline at one of its ends, possibly a read error. CDR3 DNA sequence: TGCGGTGCTGAACTAGGGGGTCGGACTGAAGCTTTCTTT. Its protein product is CGAELGGRTEAFF. The chain employs TRBV20-1 and TRBJ1-1; tentative D call: TRBD1 (6 bases). CDR3 length: 13 residues. Germline V gives CDR1 DFQATT, CDR2 SNEGSKA (reference sequence).

The rearrangement links TRBV20-1 to TRBJ1-2, with 8 positions matching TRBD1. Germline values: CDR1 DFQATT, CDR2 SNEGSKA (reference sequence). V was clipped by 2 bases and J by 8 bases; unmatched bases: 13. The CDR3 runs 15 residues. As DNA, the CDR3 is TGCAGTGCTAGAACACGGACAGGGCCCCGACAAGGCTACACCTTC. Translating it yields CSARTRTGPRQGYTF.

In its sample, this clonotype was seen once. The gene calls are TRBV19 and TRBJ1-6, with D unresolved. CDR1 and CDR2 (germline): LNHDA, SQIVND (reference sequence). This CDR3 is 15 amino acids long. The V end was cut by 9 bases, the J end by 14 bases, with 26 bases between. The CDR3 here is CASSLPGLATGALHF. The CDR3 coding sequence is TGTGCCAGCAGCTTACCCGGATTAGCCACCGGGGCCCTCCACTTT.

This chain joins TRBV5-1 and TRBJ2-5; 7 bases agree with TRBD1. This CDR3 contains 16 residues. The V gene end was trimmed by 4 bases and the J gene end by 1 base; junction bases not matched to a gene: 10. Germline values: CDR1 SGHRS, CDR2 YFSETQ. This CDR3 reads CASSVGTAPFQETQYF. The CDR3 DNA reads as TGCGCCAGCAGCGTCGGGACAGCCCCGTTCCAAGAGACCCAGTACTTC.

The genes are TRBV20-1 and TRBJ2-1; 8 nucleotides align to TRBD2. Trimming at V came to 3 bases and at J to 7 bases, leaving 14 bases not matched to a gene. The germline gives CDR1 DFQATT, CDR2 SNEGSKA (reference sequence). This CDR3 region has 16 residues. CDR3 bases: TGCAGTGCTAGCTCGGGGGGGGCCCAGCTAGGTAATGAGCAGTTCTTC. This encodes CSASSGGAQLGNEQFF.

The V gene is TRBV5-1, the J gene TRBJ1-6; 8 bases agree with TRBD1. Germline V gene sequence: CDR1 SGHRS, CDR2 YFSETQ. The V segment lost 2 bases and the J segment 9 bases; nucleotides outside the gene matches: 1. The CDR3 has 13 residues. CDR3 bases: TGCGCCAGCAGCTTACAGGGGGTTTCACCCCTCCACTTT. Translated: CASSLQGVSPLHF.

For this clonotype: One end of the junction is discordant with germline, which a read error may explain. This sequence joins TRBV5-1 and TRBJ1-2, with 9 nucleotides matching TRBD1. The CDR3 sequence is 15 residues long. CDR1 and CDR2 from the germline V gene are SGHRS and YFSETQ. In DNA form, the CDR3 reads TGTGCCAGCAGCGCCTGGGACAGGGAGAACTATGGCTACACCTTC. It encodes CASSAWDRENYGYTF.

Concerning this clonotype itself: Germline and junction disagree at one end, which may indicate a read error. This chain uses TRBV7-2 with TRBJ2-7; the D gene is possibly TRBD2 (6 bases). The germline V gene has CDR1 SGHTA and CDR2 FQGNSA. CDR3 length: 13 residues. CDR3 sequence reads: CASRLEGNYEEYF. The CDR3 nucleotides read TGTGCCAGTAGATTGGAGGGAAACTACGAAGAGTACTTT.

The rearrangement joins TRBV6-5 to TRBJ1-2; 10 positions match TRBD1. CDR3 length equals 11 residues. The junction had 0 bases not matched to a gene; V was cut back by 8 bases and J by 6 bases. Germline assignment: CDR1 MNHEY and CDR2 SVGAGI. The CDR3 here is CASGTGDGYTF. CDR3 in DNA: TGTGCCAGCGGGACAGGGGATGGCTACACCTTC.

The chain recombines TRBV5-1 with TRBJ2-7, with D possibly being TRBD2 (6 bases). The CDR3 totals 14 residues. Trimming stripped 2 bases from V and 5 bases from J, with 14 bases between. Germline values: CDR1 SGHRS, CDR2 YFSETQ. The CDR3 reads CASSFGTGKHEQYF. The DNA of the CDR3 is TGCGCCAGCAGCTTCGGGACTGGCAAACACGAGCAGTACTTC.

The chain uses TRBV7-8 and TRBJ1-3; the D is unclear. CDR1 SGHVS and CDR2 FQNEAQ come from the germline V gene. V was clipped by 5 bases and J by 8 bases, with 22 bases between them. CDR3 length: 16 amino acids. This CDR3 reads CASSPVPTSYGYTIYF. The CDR3 DNA reads TGTGCCAGCAGCCCTGTACCTACTTCTTATGGCTACACCATATATTTT.

The CDR3 sequence: CAISGSGGRGETQYF. The CDR3, as DNA: TGTGCCATCAGTGGTAGCGGGGGCAGAGGAGAGACCCAGTACTTC. The chain uses TRBV10-3 and TRBJ2-5; 9 bases line up with TRBD2. In germline, CDR1 is ENHRY, CDR2 SYGVKD. This CDR3 region has 15 residues. V shed 4 bases and J 4 bases; nucleotides not matched to a gene: 7.

V and J are TRBV7-2 and TRBJ1-6; maybe TRBD1 (6 bases). The V end was cut by 2 bases, the J end by 9 bases, with 17 bases between. From germline, CDR1 is SGHTA and CDR2 FQGNSA. This CDR3 comprises 16 residues. CDR3: CASSLIGAGDSSPLHF. The CDR3 DNA is TGTGCCAGCAGCTTAATTGGGGCAGGGGATAGTTCACCCCTCCACTTT. Full variable domain (remainder filled in from reference TRBV7-2 and TRBJ1-6): GAGVSQSPSNKVTEKGKDVELRCDPISGHTALYWYRQSLGQGLEFLIYFQGNSAPDKSGLPSDRFSAERTGGSVSTLTIQRTQQEDSAVYLCASSLIGAGDSSPLHFGNGTRLTVT.

In regard to this clonotype: This CDR3 fails to terminate in the conserved phenylalanine or tryptophan, so it likely reflects a read error. The limits of the CDR3 on the DNA are not certain, so only TCRdb's listed CDR3 is given. The chain combines TRBV7-8 with TRBJ1-2. Per germline, CDR1 SGHVS and CDR2 FQNEAQ. The CDR3 has 12 residues if both end residues are counted. CDR3 region: CASSLASDLEHR.

About this clonotype itself: At one end, the junction sequence differs from germline, possibly due to a read error. The V call is TRBV7-3, the J call TRBJ2-5; possibly TRBD1 for D (5 bases). There are 16 residues in the CDR3. Germline-derived CDR1 and CDR2 are SGHTA and FQGTGA. CDR3 sequence reads: CASSQEGHGAVATQYF. The CDR3 DNA is TGCGCCAGCAGCCAAGAAGGACATGGGGCTGTCGCGACCCAGTACTTC.

This rearrangement joins TRBV7-2 to TRBJ2-3; maybe TRBD2 (6 bases). Germline V CDR1 and CDR2: SGHTA, FQGNSA. V dropped 5 bases and J dropped 6 bases, with 12 bases sitting between them. The CDR3 extends over 13 amino acids. The CDR3, as DNA: TGTGCCAGCAGCGGGGGGAGGATCGATACGCAGTATTTT. It encodes CASSGGRIDTQYF.

About this clonotype: Sequence at one end of the junction differs from germline and may be a read error. V is TRBV3-1 and J is TRBJ2-7; D perhaps matches TRBD1 (5 bases). From germline, CDR1 is LGHDT and CDR2 YNNKEL (reference sequence). The CDR3 runs 14 residues. CDR3 sequence reads: CAGSKARQNYEQYF. CDR3 DNA: TGTGCCGGCAGCAAGGCCCGACAGAACTACGAGCAGTACTTC.